This T cell receptor beta chain was documented in a study of cytomegalovirus exposure and HLA in healthy donors. Study context: The 90 to 150 validation repertoires used the same platform as the approximately 700 first-cohort repertoires, a later analysis reported. General study points: It was reported that the classifier diagnosed cytomegalovirus status with high specificity and sensitivity in both the original and validation cohorts. In vitro work confirmed that a few CMV-associated chains recognize CMV antigens.

Sequencing used immunoSEQ multiplex PCR; TCRdb keeps in-frame clones, though not all of them. The sample contains some 250,000 clones, around 90% of which appear only once. The donors belonged to the roughly 120-subject validation cohort, separate from the approximately 670-subject first cohort. About this clone: Its antigen is as yet unknown.

The specimen sequenced was PBMCs. This receptor was obtained from a woman between 18 and 29 years old in good health and CMV-seronegative.

The CDR3 is CASSLAPSFGYTF. As DNA, the CDR3 is TGTGCCAGCAGCCTAGCGCCATCCTTTGGCTACACCTTC. The chain combines TRBV14 with TRBJ1-2; D is unclear. This CDR3 has 13 residues. The V and J ends lost 4 bases and 7 bases respectively, with 13 bases between them. CDR1 and CDR2 from the germline V gene are SGHDN and FVKESK.